This T cell receptor beta chain was found in a study of T cell responses to AZD1222 COVID-19 vaccine. Broader study findings: In a largely white British group with more females than males, clonal diversity was possibly underestimated. Of spike-specific TCRs, nearly half reportedly target regions left unmutated in variants. Recipients of two AZD1222 doses showed rising Spike-specific TCR breadth and depth.

Some clones are missing from TCRdb's copy, which holds only in-frame ones; the method was immunoSEQ multiplex PCR. The table includes around 150,000 clones, roughly 90% detected once. Comments on this clone: Its antigen is undetermined.

In germline, CDR1 is KGHSH, CDR2 LQKENI. The CDR3 is 16 amino acids. Deletions cut 4 bases from V and 4 bases from J, with 14 bases between. Sample: peripheral blood, taken on day 0 of AZD1222 vaccination. The genes are TRBV18 and TRBJ1-6, with D possibly being TRBD1 (6 bases). This receptor was obtained from an adult in good health. Here the CDR3 reads CASSLGQIPYNSPLHF. CDR3 in DNA: TGTGCCAGCTCACTAGGACAGATACCTTATAATTCACCCCTCCACTTT. The complete variable domain, with remaining parts taken from reference TRBV18 and TRBJ1-6, reads NAGVMQNPRHLVRRRGQEARLRCSPMKGHSHVYWYRQLPEEGLKFMVYLQKENIIDESGMPKERFSAEFPKEGPSILRIQQVVRGDSAAYFCASSLGQIPYNSPLHFGNGTRLTVT.